One and the same sample provided the 27 T cell receptor beta chains below, sequenced in a study of human T cells and chemical hapten exposure. TCRdb reanalysed the 5' RACE reads using MiXCR and keeps one entry per CDR3 protein. This table holds about 140,000 distinct CDR3 sequences, 4.1% found once. Sequencing started from total RNA isolated from unfractionated whole blood. These receptor sequences come from a female donor in good health.

This clonotype showed up many times. This chain links TRBV27 with TRBJ1-1; 7 nucleotides line up with TRBD1. Unmatched junction bases numbered 9, after V lost 5 bases and J lost 6 bases. The germline V gene has CDR1 MNHEY and CDR2 SMNVEV (reference sequence). CDR3 size: 14 residues. The CDR3 here is CASSPSDRASEAFF. In DNA, the CDR3 is TGTGCCAGCAGTCCATCAGACAGGGCGTCTGAAGCTTTCTTT.

This clonotype was observed a handful of times. A much larger clonotype is one base distant, so this may be a read error. The rearrangement links TRBV2 to TRBJ2-7; D is unclear. Trimming removed 3 bases at V and 3 bases at J, with 3 bases between. Germline CDR1 and CDR2: SNHLY and FYNNEI. CDR3 size: 11 residues. CDR3 nucleotides: TGTGCCAGCAGTGAGGACTACGAGCAGTACTTC. As protein: CASSEDYEQYF.

In its sample, this clonotype was seen many times. The chain combines TRBV4-2 with TRBJ2-1; possibly TRBD1 for D (6 bases). The CDR3 has 15 amino acids. Germline lookup yields CDR1 LGHNA and CDR2 YNFKEQ. Trimming shortened V by 1 base and J by 8 bases, and 15 bases separated the two germline ends. CDR3 in amino acids: CASSQVPGAADEQFF. The CDR3 coding sequence is TGTGCCAGCAGCCAAGTGCCAGGGGCGGCTGATGAGCAGTTCTTC.

This clonotype was observed many times. The junction departs from the called germline gene at one end, perhaps through a read error. This sequence joins TRBV7-2 and TRBJ2-1; TRBD2 might be the D (5 bases). This CDR3 is 10 amino acids long. The V gene's germline CDR1 is SGHTA and CDR2 FQGNSA. The CDR3 coding sequence is TGTGCCAGCAGCTTAGTTCGACTAACCTTC. Translating gives CASSLVRLTF.

In its sample, this clonotype was seen a few times. The V call is TRBV5-1, the J call TRBJ1-1; D uncertain. Germline CDR1 and CDR2: SGHRS and YFSETQ. Trimming took off 4 bases at V and 2 bases at J, with 15 bases between the two ends. The CDR3 sequence is 15 residues long. The CDR3 bases are TGCGCCAGCAGCCCCCGGGAAGCTGAAAACACTGAAGCTTTCTTT. Its translation is CASSPREAENTEAFF.

This clonotype was seen ten or more times. The rearrangement uses TRBV7-3 and TRBJ1-4; D ambiguous. This CDR3 has 14 residues. V gave up 2 bases and J gave up 5 bases, with 9 bases separating them. Germline lookup yields CDR1 SGHTA and CDR2 FQGTGA. The CDR3 is CASSLFGGNEKLFF. The CDR3 bases are TGTGCCAGCAGCTTATTCGGAGGAAATGAAAAACTGTTTTTT.

This clonotype was counted many times. The rearrangement links TRBV12-3 or TRBV12-4 to TRBJ1-4; perhaps TRBD1 as D (5 bases). With 2 bases removed from V and 8 bases from J, the gap between germline ends came to 18 bases. The CDR3 is 16 amino acids. CDR3 sequence reads: CASSLSLWQGQEKLFF. In DNA, the CDR3 is TGTGCCAGCAGTTTAAGTTTGTGGCAGGGTCAGGAAAAACTGTTTTTT.

This clonotype was recorded at least ten times. The CDR3 spells CASSLGGRLGYGYTF. In DNA, the CDR3 is TGTGCCAGCAGCTTAGGTGGCCGCCTGGGTTATGGCTACACCTTC. The J gene is TRBJ1-2, the V gene TRBV7-2, with D hard to call. Between the trimmed V and J ends, which lost 1 base and 5 bases, there was a span of 14 bases. This CDR3 has 15 residues. The germline V gene encodes CDR1 SGHTA and CDR2 FQGNSA. The variable domain in full, with the rest retrieved from reference TRBV7-2 and TRBJ1-2, is GAGVSQSPSNKVTEKGKDVELRCDPISGHTALYWYRQSLGQGLEFLIYFQGNSAPDKSGLPSDRFSAERTGGSVSTLTIQRTQQEDSAVYLCASSLGGRLGYGYTFGSGTRLTVV.

The chain recombines TRBV23-1 with TRBJ2-7; D is perhaps TRBD1 (6 bases). TRBV23-1 counts as an open reading frame of uncertain function. V was trimmed by 6 bases and J by 2 bases, leaving 17 bases between them. This CDR3 region has 15 residues. The CDR3 here is CASRASGTSTYEQYF. The DNA for the CDR3 is TGCGCCAGCAGGGCCTCCGGGACAAGTACCTACGAGCAGTACTTC.

The chain couples TRBV3-1 to TRBJ2-1, with D tentatively TRBD1 (6 bases). The CDR3 runs 13 residues. The ends were cut back, 4 bases at V and 9 bases at J, with 13 bases in the middle. CDR1 and CDR2 from the germline V gene are LGHDT and YNNKEL (reference sequence). The CDR3 DNA reads TGTGCCAGCAGCCGAGCAGGGGCCCCTGAGCAGTTCTTC. Translating gives CASSRAGAPEQFF.

There are many counts of this clonotype. The chain carries TRBV9 and TRBJ2-3; no clear D gene. CDR1 and CDR2 from the germline V gene are SGDLS and YYNGEE. The CDR3 consists of 16 residues. The ends were cut back, 1 base at V and 0 bases at J, with 12 bases in the middle. The CDR3 DNA follows: TGTGCCAGCAGCGTACGAGGTCTAATTAGCACAGATACGCAGTATTTT. This sequence encodes CASSVRGLISTDTQYF.

This clonotype was counted many times. The gene calls are TRBV7-6 and TRBJ2-4; D is tentatively TRBD1 or TRBD2 (6 bases each). This CDR3 is built from 16 residues. V lost 4 bases and J lost 3, with 16 bases in between. The germline gives CDR1 SGHVS, CDR2 FNYEAQ. DNA for the CDR3: TGTGCCAGCAGCTCCCAAGGGGGGATGGGCAAAAACATTCAGTACTTC. This codes for CASSSQGGMGKNIQYF.

This clonotype was found a few times. The chain employs TRBV9 and TRBJ1-6, with D possibly being TRBD1 (6 bases). Trimming removed 0 bases from V and 12 bases from J, with 10 bases in between. The CDR3 is 13 amino acids. Germline V CDR1 and CDR2: SGDLS, YYNGEE. The CDR3 is CASSVGGQQPLHF. The CDR3 nucleotides read TGTGCCAGCAGCGTAGGAGGACAGCAACCCCTCCACTTT.

This clonotype appeared many times. The chain is built from TRBV10-3 and TRBJ2-3; 9 bases are shared with TRBD1. In germline, CDR1 is ENHRY, CDR2 SYGVKD. Trimming took 4 bases from V and 6 from J; bases not matched to a gene: 5. The CDR3 spans 14 residues. The CDR3 sequence: CAISAPDRGDTQYF. The DNA of the CDR3 is TGTGCCATCAGTGCTCCAGACAGGGGGGATACGCAGTATTTT.

This clonotype appeared many times. This chain uses TRBV4-1 with TRBJ1-2; D call uncertain. The CDR3 runs to 15 residues. The V and J ends lost 0 bases and 0 bases respectively, with 8 bases between them. Germline V gene data show CDR1 as MGHRA and CDR2 as YSYEKL. In DNA, the CDR3 is TGCGCCAGCAGCCAAGATTGGGCATCTAACTATGGCTACACCTTC. It encodes CASSQDWASNYGYTF.

This clonotype was seen at least ten times. CDR3 in DNA: TGTGCCAGCAGCCTCACTACAGGTTCTGAAGCTTTCTTT. The encoded protein is CASSLTTGSEAFF. The chain combines TRBV11-2 with TRBJ1-1, with a weak D call TRBD1 (5 bases). Per germline, CDR1 SGHAT and CDR2 FQNNGV. V lost 5 bases to trimming and J lost 6 bases, with 13 bases between them. The CDR3 runs to 13 residues.

This clonotype was found many times. The J gene is TRBJ2-7, the V gene TRBV5-1; TRBD1 aligns across 8 bases. J lost 4 bases, V lost 5 bases, and 14 bases had no gene match. Per the germline V gene, CDR1 is SGHRS and CDR2 is YFSETQ. CDR3 size: 16 residues. In DNA, the CDR3 is TGCGCCAGCAGTCTGAGTGTAGGGACAGGAGAATACGAGCAGTACTTC. Residues: CASSLSVGTGEYEQYF.

Ten or more counts support this clonotype. The chain recombines TRBV6-5 with TRBJ1-1; D might be TRBD1 (5 bases). Trimming removed 0 bases at V and 8 bases at J, with 13 bases between. Looked up from germline, CDR1 is MNHEY and CDR2 is SVGAGI. The CDR3 contains 14 residues. CDR3 coding DNA: TGTGCCAGCAGTTACTCGTGGGGGAAGGGAGAAGCTTTCTTT. Amino acid sequence: CASSYSWGKGEAFF.

This clonotype was found many times. The J gene is TRBJ1-1, the V gene TRBV20-1; TRBD1 is a possible D gene (6 bases). Trimming removed 0 bases at V and 1 base at J, with 24 bases between. This CDR3 comprises 19 residues. Germline values: CDR1 DFQATT, CDR2 SNEGSKA (reference sequence). The CDR3 protein is CSARDLPEEDSGGNTEAFF. CDR3 nucleotides: TGCAGTGCTAGAGATTTGCCAGAGGAGGACAGTGGAGGGAACACTGAAGCTTTCTTT.

This clonotype has a count of ten or more. This chain links TRBV6-6 with TRBJ1-3; D gene uncertain. The CDR3 consists of 15 residues. V was clipped by 3 bases and J by 0 bases, with 9 bases between them. The germline CDR1 and CDR2 sequences are MNHNY and SVGAGI (reference sequence). The CDR3: CASSYAESSGNTIYF. In DNA, the CDR3 is TGTGCCAGCAGTTATGCGGAGAGCTCTGGAAACACCATATATTTT.

This clonotype was counted ten times or more. The V and J genes are TRBV7-9 and TRBJ1-1; no clear D. The CDR3 consists of 13 residues. Trimming took 5 bases from V and 6 from J, leaving 13 bases between them. Looked up from germline, CDR1 is SEHNR and CDR2 is FQNEAQ (reference sequence). CDR3 in amino acids: CASSRSREAEAFF. The CDR3 nucleotides are TGTGCCAGCAGCCGATCGAGGGAGGCTGAAGCTTTCTTT.

The chain recombines TRBV4-2 with TRBJ1-2, with 10 bases aligning to TRBD1. V was clipped by 1 base and J by 6 bases; unmatched bases: 2. The V gene's germline CDR1 is LGHNA and CDR2 YNFKEQ. This CDR3 is built from 14 residues. CDR3 in amino acids: CASSQAGTGDGYTF. The CDR3 DNA is TGTGCCAGCAGCCAAGCCGGGACAGGGGATGGCTACACCTTC.

This clonotype was seen repeatedly, ten times or more. The gene calls are TRBV12-3 or TRBV12-4 and TRBJ1-6, with D possibly matching TRBD1 (5 bases). This CDR3 is 15 amino acids long. The V gene lost 2 bases and the J gene lost 9 bases, with 14 bases spanning the gap. CDR3 sequence: CASSLYGGSGSPLHF. Written as DNA, the CDR3 is TGTGCCAGCAGTTTATATGGGGGGAGCGGTTCACCCCTCCACTTT.

The chain carries TRBV7-9 and TRBJ2-1, with D possibly being TRBD1 (5 bases). V was trimmed by 1 base and J by 6 bases, leaving 7 bases between them. Germline loops: CDR1 SEHNR, CDR2 FQNEAQ (reference sequence). CDR3 size: 13 residues. The CDR3 sequence: CASSLEGINEQFF. DNA of the CDR3: TGTGCCAGCAGCTTAGAGGGGATCAATGAGCAGTTCTTC. The whole variable domain, filled in from reference TRBV7-9 and TRBJ2-1, reads DTGVSQNPRHKITKRGQNVTFRCDPISEHNRLYWYRQTLGQGPEFLTYFQNEAQLEKSRLLSDRFSAERPKGSFSTLEIQRTEQGDSAMYLCASSLEGINEQFFGPGTRLTVL.

The chain recombines TRBV29-1 with TRBJ1-2; D gene unclear. The CDR3 is made up of 13 amino acids. Trimming shortened V by 6 bases and J by 0 bases, and 11 bases separated the two germline ends. Germline V lookup: CDR1 SQVTM, CDR2 ANQGSEA. The CDR3 DNA sequence: TGCAGCGTCTCACCGAGTTCTAACTATGGCTACACCTTC. It yields the protein CSVSPSSNYGYTF.

There are a few counts of this clonotype. V gene TRBV7-9 combines with J gene TRBJ2-7; TRBD1 matches at 11 bases. The germline CDR1 and CDR2 sequences are SEHNR and FQNEAQ (reference sequence). The CDR3 spans 16 residues. With V trimmed by 1 base and J by 1 base, 3 bases remained unmatched. The CDR3 region is CASSLVGQGASYEQYF. For the CDR3, the DNA is TGTGCCAGCAGCTTAGTAGGACAGGGGGCTTCCTACGAGCAGTACTTC.

This clonotype appeared many times. The chain joins TRBV11-2 to TRBJ2-4; possibly TRBD1 for D (6 bases). The CDR3 has 16 residues. CDR1 is SGHAT and CDR2 is FQNNGV in the germline V gene. The V and J ends lost 5 bases and 0 bases respectively, with 14 bases between them. The CDR3 DNA reads as TGTGCCAGCAGCAGGACAGTCAACCTAGCCAAAAACATTCAGTACTTC. Translating it yields CASSRTVNLAKNIQYF.